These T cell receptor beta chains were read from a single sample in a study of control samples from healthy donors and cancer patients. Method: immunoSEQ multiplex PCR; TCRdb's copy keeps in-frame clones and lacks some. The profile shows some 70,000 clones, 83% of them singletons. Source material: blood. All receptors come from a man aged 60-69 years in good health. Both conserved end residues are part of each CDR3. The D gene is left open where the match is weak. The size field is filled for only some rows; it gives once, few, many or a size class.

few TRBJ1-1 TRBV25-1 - TGTGCCAGCAGAGGGACGGCCCACACTGAAGCTTTCTTT CASRGTAHTEAFF
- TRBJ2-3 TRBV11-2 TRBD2 TGTGCCAGCAGCTTCTCAATAGCGGGAAGCACAGATACGCAGTATTTT CASSFSIAGSTDTQYF
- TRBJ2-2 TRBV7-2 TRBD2 TGTGCCAGCAGCGAACCGGGACTAGCGAACACCGGGGAGCTGTTTTTT CASSEPGLANTGELFF
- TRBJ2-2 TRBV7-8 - TGTGCCAGCAGCTTAGCGGGTTACCGGGCTGGGGAGCTGTTTTTT CASSLAGYRAGELFF
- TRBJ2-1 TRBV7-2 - TGTGCCAGCAGCTTAGCGGGTAGCGTCGTTGAGCAGTTCTTC CASSLAGSVVEQFF
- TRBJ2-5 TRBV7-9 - TGTGCCAGCAGCTTAGAGACTATCCAAGAGACCCAGTACTTC CASSLETIQETQYF
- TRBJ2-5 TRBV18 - TGTGCCAGCTCACCGGCAGGGGCGAGGGGGGAGACCCAGTACTTC CASSPAGARGETQYF
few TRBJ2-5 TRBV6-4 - TGTGCCAGGATTTCCACCCAGTACTTC CARISTQYF
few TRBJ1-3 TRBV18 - TGTGCCAGCTCACTTCGGGTAGAAGACTCTGGAAACACCATATATTTT CASSLRVEDSGNTIYF
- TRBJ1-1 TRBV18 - TGTGCCAGCTACCTGACAGTGAACACTGAAGCTTTCTTT CASYLTVNTEAFF
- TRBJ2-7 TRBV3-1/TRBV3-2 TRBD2 TGTGCCAGCAGCCTCACCGGGACTACGACCTACGAGCAGTACTTC CASSLTGTTTYEQYF
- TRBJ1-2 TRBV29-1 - TGCAGCGTTGAGTCAGTGCATGGCTACACCTTC CSVESVHGYTF
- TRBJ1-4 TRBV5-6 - TGTGCCAGCGGTTCGTCGACAGGCTATAATGAAAAACTGTTTTTT CASGSSTGYNEKLFF
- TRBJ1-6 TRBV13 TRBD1 TGTGCCAGCAGGACGGGACAGGGGAATCTTATACCCCTCCACTTT CASRTGQGNLIPLHF
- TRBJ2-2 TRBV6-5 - TGTGCCAGCAGCCGACAGGTTACGAACACCGGGGAGCTGTTTTTT CASSRQVTNTGELFF
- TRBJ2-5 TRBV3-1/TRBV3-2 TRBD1 TGTGCCAGCAGCCCCGGACAGGGAGGAGGGCAAGAGACCCAGTACTTC CASSPGQGGGQETQYF
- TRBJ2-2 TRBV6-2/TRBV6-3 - TGTGCCAGCAGTTACATGGGGCCCGGGGAGCTGTTTTTT CASSYMGPGELFF
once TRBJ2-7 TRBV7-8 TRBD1 TGTGCCAGCAGAGGGACAGGGGTCTACGAGCAGTACTTC CASRGTGVYEQYF
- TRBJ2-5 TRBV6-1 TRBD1 TGTGCCAGCAGTGATCAACAGGGGACGTACCAAGAGACCCAGTACTTC CASSDQQGTYQETQYF
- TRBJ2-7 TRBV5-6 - TGTGCCAGCAGCTCGGGGAGAACCCGCGAGCAGTACTTC CASSSGRTREQYF
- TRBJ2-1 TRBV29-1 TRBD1 TGCAGCGTTCGTCAGGGGGCATCCTACAATGAGCAGTTCTTC CSVRQGASYNEQFF
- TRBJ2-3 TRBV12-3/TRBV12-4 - TGTGCCAGCAGTTTCACAGATACGCAGTATTTT CASSFTDTQYF
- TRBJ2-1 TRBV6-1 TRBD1 TGTGCCAGCAGTGAGCTTTGGGGACAGTCCTACAATGAGCAGTTCTTC CASSELWGQSYNEQFF
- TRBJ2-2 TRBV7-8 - TGTGCCAGCAGTAAAGGAACCAGGAGTAACACCGGGGAGCTGTTTTTT CASSKGTRSNTGELFF
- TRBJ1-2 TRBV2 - TGTGCCAGCACCGGAGGATGGGGTGTTTGGGGCTACACCTTC CASTGGWGVWGYTF
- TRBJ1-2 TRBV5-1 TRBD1 TGCGCCAGCAGACCACCGGGACAGGGGGCTGGTGGCTACACCTTC CASRPPGQGAGGYTF
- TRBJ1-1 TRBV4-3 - TGCGCCAGCAGCCAAGAATGGTATTTAACAGAGGGTAACACTGAAGCTTTCTTT CASSQEWYLTEGNTEAFF
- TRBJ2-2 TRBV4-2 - TGTGCCAGCAGCCAAGATAGGACAGACAACACCGGGGAGCTGTTTTTT CASSQDRTDNTGELFF
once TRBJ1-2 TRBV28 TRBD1 TGTGCCAGCAGCACAGGGGATTATGGCTACACCTTC CASSTGDYGYTF
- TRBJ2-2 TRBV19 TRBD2 TGTGCCAGTAGCGAAGCGGGGTTCGGGGGGGAGCTGTTTTTT CASSEAGFGGELFF
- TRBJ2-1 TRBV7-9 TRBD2 TGTGCCAGCAGCCTAAGTAGCGGGAGGGCGAATGAGCAGTTCTTC CASSLSSGRANEQFF
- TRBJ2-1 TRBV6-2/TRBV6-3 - TGTGCCAGCAGTAGGACTACGTATCAAGACAATGAGCAGTTCTTC CASSRTTYQDNEQFF
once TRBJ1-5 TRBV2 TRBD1 TGTGCCAGCAGCGCCCGGGACAGGGGTGGGAGTCAGCCCCAGCATTTT CASSARDRGGSQPQHF
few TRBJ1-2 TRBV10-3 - TGTGCCATCAGTGAGGCCCAGGCCGCTAACTATGGCTACACCTTC CAISEAQAANYGYTF
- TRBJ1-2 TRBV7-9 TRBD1 TGTGCCAGCAGCCGCCAAGGGGGCGGCTATGGCTACACCTTC CASSRQGGGYGYTF
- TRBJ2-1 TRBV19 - TGTGCCAGTAGTACGGGTGGGAACAACAATGAGCAGTTCTTC CASSTGGNNNEQFF
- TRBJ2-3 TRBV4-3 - TGCGCCAGCAGCCAAGGGGGAGCCCGCACAGATACGCAGTATTTT CASSQGGARTDTQYF
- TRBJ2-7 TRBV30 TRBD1 TGTGCCTGGACCCTACCCCCCGGGACAGGGAGGAGGAACGAGCAGTACTTC CAWTLPPGTGRRNEQYF
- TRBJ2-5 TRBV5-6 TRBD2 TGTGCCAGCAGCGAGACTAGCGGGAGGCGGAAGACCCAGTACTTC CASSETSGRRKTQYF
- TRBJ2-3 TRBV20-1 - TGCAGTGCTACAGGGGCAGATACGCAGTATTTT CSATGADTQYF
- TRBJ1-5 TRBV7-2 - TGTGCCAGCAGCTTAGCCCCCCAGGGTGCTCATCAGCCCCAGCATTTT CASSLAPQGAHQPQHF
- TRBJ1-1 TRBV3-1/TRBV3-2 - TGTGCCAGCAGCCCGCCGCCGGGCACTGAAGCTTTCTTT CASSPPPGTEAFF
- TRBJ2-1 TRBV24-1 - TGTGCCACCAGTGATTTGGGCGGGAAGGGGTACAATGAGCAGTTCTTC CATSDLGGKGYNEQFF
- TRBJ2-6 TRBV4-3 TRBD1 TGCGCCAGCAGCCAAGAAATGAGCCGGACAGGGCCCTCTGGGGCCAACGTCCTGACTTTC CASSQEMSRTGPSGANVLTF
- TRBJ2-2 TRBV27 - TGTGCCAGCAGTTTATCCGGGGAGCTGTTTTTT CASSLSGELFF
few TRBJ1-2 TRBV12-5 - TGTGCTAGTGGTCCAAGCGATGGCTACACCTTC CASGPSDGYTF